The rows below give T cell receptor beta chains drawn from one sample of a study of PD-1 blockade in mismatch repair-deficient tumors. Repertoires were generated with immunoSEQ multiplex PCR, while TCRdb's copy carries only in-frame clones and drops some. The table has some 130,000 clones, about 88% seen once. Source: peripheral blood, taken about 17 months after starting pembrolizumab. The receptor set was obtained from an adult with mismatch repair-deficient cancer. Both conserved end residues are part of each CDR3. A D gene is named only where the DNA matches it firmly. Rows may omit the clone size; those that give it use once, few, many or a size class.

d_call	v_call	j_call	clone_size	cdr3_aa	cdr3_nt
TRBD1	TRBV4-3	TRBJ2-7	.	CASSPRQGNYEQYF	TGCGCCAGCAGCCCGAGACAGGGTAATTACGAGCAGTACTTC
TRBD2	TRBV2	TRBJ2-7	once	CASRAGVEYF	TGTGCCAGCAGGGCGGGGGTTGAGTACTTC
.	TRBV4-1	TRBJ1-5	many	CASSQDRWFQPQHF	TGCGCCAGCAGCCAAGACCGCTGGTTTCAGCCCCAGCATTTT
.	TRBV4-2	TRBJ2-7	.	CASSPGQGYYEQYF	TGTGCCAGCAGCCCGGGACAAGGTTACTACGAGCAGTACTTC
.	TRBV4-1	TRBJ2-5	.	CASSQGRWETQYF	TGCGCCAGCAGCCAAGGACGGTGGGAGACCCAGTACTTC
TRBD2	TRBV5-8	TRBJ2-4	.	CASSPVRGAKNIQYF	TGTGCCAGCAGCCCCGTGCGGGGGGCCAAAAACATTCAGTACTTC
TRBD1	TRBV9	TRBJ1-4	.	CASSERQGLNEKLFF	TGTGCCAGCAGCGAACGACAGGGCCTTAATGAAAAACTGTTTTTT
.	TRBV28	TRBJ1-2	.	CASSFQGAGGYTF	TGTGCCAGCAGTTTCCAAGGGGCCGGTGGCTACACCTTC
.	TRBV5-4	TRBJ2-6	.	CASSLTGLPGANVLTF	TGTGCCAGCAGCTTGACAGGGTTGCCTGGGGCCAACGTCCTGACTTTC
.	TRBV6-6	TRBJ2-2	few	CASTFNTGELFF	TGTGCCAGCACCTTTAACACCGGGGAGCTGTTTTTT
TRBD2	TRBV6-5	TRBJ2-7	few	CASIGGRPPYEQYF	TGTGCCAGCATCGGCGGGAGACCCCCCTACGAGCAGTACTTC
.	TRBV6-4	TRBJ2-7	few	CASSPPGQEQYF	TGTGCCAGCAGCCCCCCCGGCCAGGAGCAGTACTTC
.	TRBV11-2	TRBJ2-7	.	CASSLGYLPEQYF	TGTGCCAGCAGCTTAGGATACCTCCCCGAGCAGTACTTC
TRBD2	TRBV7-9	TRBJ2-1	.	CAVSPEASGRQIRVNEQFF	TGTGCCGTCTCGCCGGAGGCTAGCGGGAGGCAAATAAGGGTGAATGAGCAGTTCTTC
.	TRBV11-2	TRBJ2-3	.	CASSSKWETSTDTQYF	TGTGCCAGCAGCTCCAAGTGGGAGACTAGCACAGATACGCAGTATTTT
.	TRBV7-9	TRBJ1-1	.	CASSKSGTEAFF	TGTGCCAGCAGCAAGTCGGGCACTGAAGCTTTCTTT